The sequence of this TCR beta chain was determined in a study of blood T cell repertoires in COVID-19. The overall study: Spain, Italy and the United States supplied samples that represented acute and convalescent COVID-19. T cells, B-cell-depleted T cells, or PBMCs supplied cDNA or gDNA.

The authors' processing: Amplification of reference gene primers was used by the study to estimate nucleated cell counts. Clones were sequenced by immunoSEQ multiplex PCR, and TCRdb holds only the in-frame ones, with some missing. V and J calls plus clone size are reproduced from that table; the DNA served to infer D and trimming. Among over 200,000 clones listed, over 80% were seen once. This receptor was obtained from a human donor in a cohort sampled during active COVID-19. Sequenced input: peripheral blood.

CDR3 sequence (DNA): TGTGCCAGCAGCCCCTTACAGGTGAACACTGAAGCTTTCTTT. This translates into CASSPLQVNTEAFF. The gene calls are TRBV6-2 or TRBV6-3 and TRBJ1-1; weak D call: TRBD1 (5 bases). The CDR3 spans 14 residues. V was trimmed by 6 bases and J by 0 bases, leaving 11 bases between them. Germline CDR1 MNHEY, CDR2 SVGEGT.